This T cell receptor beta chain was sequenced in a study of siplizumab effects on memory and regulatory T cells. Study results and caveats: Assignment to unstimulated subsets succeeded for only a minor fraction of the alloreactive clones. In the presence of siplizumab, alloreactive sequences traceable to unstimulated CD4+ memory cells were significantly reduced.

Trimming cost V 0 bases and J 7 bases, with 11 bases left between them. The germline V gene has CDR1 SGHRS and CDR2 YFSETQ. This CDR3 comprises 14 residues. Concerning this clone: The antigen remains undetermined.

Unstimulated naive, memory, effector memory and TEMRA subsets were also sequenced, drawn from three donor pairs. Here immunoSEQ multiplex PCR was the method, and the copy in TCRdb shows in-frame clones only, minus some. The table has over 45,000 clones, 95% to 98% seen once. The TCR sequence derives from a human donor in good health. Sequencing input: naive CD8+ T cells sorted from blood. The chain couples TRBV5-1 to TRBJ1-3; D is ambiguous. The CDR3 reads CASSLEGLRNTIYF. CDR3 coding DNA: TGCGCCAGCAGCTTGGAGGGCTTAAGGAACACCATATATTTT. Combining the CDR3 with reference TRBV5-1 and TRBJ1-3 gives the whole variable domain KAGVTQTPRYLIKTRGQQVTLSCSPISGHRSVSWYQQTPGQGLQFLFEYFSETQRNKGNFPGRFSGRQFSNSRSEMNVSTLELGDSALYLCASSLEGLRNTIYFGEGSWLTVV.